The 3 T cell receptor beta chains below come from one sample, sequenced in a study of breast tumors, draining lymph nodes, adjacent tissues. MiXCR was run by TCRdb on the multiplex PCR reads, yielding one entry per CDR3 protein. The sample yields 10,000 to 15,000 distinct CDR3 sequences, roughly two thirds seen once. Material: tumor-adjacent breast tissue. Receptors originate from a female donor with breast cancer. Some clones in this sample may be carry-over from other donors' samples.

Of note for this clonotype: A read error may account for a junction end that differs from germline. The V gene is TRBV6-1, the J gene TRBJ2-7, with a weak D call TRBD1 (6 bases). Germline V CDR1 and CDR2: MNHNS, SASEGT. CDR3 length: 14 amino acids. The CDR3 DNA is TGCGCCAGCAGCCCTCAGAGGGGGTCCTACGAGCAGTACTTC. Translation gives CASSPQRGSYEQYF.

This rearrangement joins TRBV24-1 to TRBJ2-7; D not certain. Trimming removed 2 bases at V and 4 bases at J, with 8 bases between. The CDR3 length is 13 residues. Germline CDR1 KGHDR, CDR2 SFDVKD. The chain's CDR3 is CATSDWGGYEQYF. In nucleotides, the CDR3 is TGTGCCACCAGTGATTGGGGTGGGTACGAGCAGTACTTC.

This clonotype was counted many times. This chain connects TRBV5-6 to TRBJ2-3, with TRBD2 as a possible D gene (6 bases). The CDR3 is 13 residues long. Trimming cost V 2 bases and J 6 bases, with 10 bases left between them. Germline loops: CDR1 SGHDT, CDR2 YYEEEE. The CDR3 bases are TGTGCCAGCAGCTTATCGGGAGTGGATACGCAGTATTTT. Its translation is CASSLSGVDTQYF.